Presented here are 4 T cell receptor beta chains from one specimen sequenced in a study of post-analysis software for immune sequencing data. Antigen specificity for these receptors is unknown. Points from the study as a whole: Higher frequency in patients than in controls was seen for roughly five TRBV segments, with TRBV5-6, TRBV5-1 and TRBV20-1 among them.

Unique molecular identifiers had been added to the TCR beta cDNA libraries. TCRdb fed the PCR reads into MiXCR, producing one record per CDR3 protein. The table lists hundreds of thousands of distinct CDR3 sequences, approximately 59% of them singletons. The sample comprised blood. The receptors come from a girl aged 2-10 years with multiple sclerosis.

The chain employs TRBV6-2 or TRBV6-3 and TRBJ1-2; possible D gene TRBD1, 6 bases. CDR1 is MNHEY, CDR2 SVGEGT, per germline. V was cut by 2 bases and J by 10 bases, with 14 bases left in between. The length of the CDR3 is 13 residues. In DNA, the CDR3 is TGTGCCAGCAGTTACATGGGGGGCAGTGACTACACCTTC. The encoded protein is CASSYMGGSDYTF.

The DNA for the CDR3 is TGTGCCAGCAGCGTAGGGAGACTAGCGGGTCCCTTGGGGTTCTTC. Encoded protein: CASSVGRLAGPLGFF. The rearrangement links TRBV9 to TRBJ2-1, with TRBD2 matching 10 bases. CDR3 length equals 15 residues. V lost 0 bases and J lost 15; bases outside the gene matches: 12. Looked up from germline, CDR1 is SGDLS and CDR2 is YYNGEE.

CDR3 in DNA: TGCAGCGTTGAATCGTTTGGGGGGCAGAGCTATGGCTACACCTTC. Translation gives CSVESFGGQSYGYTF. V usage is TRBV29-1 and J usage is TRBJ1-2; TRBD1 is a possible D gene (6 bases). The CDR3 is 15 residues long. Germline values: CDR1 SQVTM, CDR2 ANQGSEA. V lost 2 bases and J 4 bases, leaving 17 bases between the germline ends.

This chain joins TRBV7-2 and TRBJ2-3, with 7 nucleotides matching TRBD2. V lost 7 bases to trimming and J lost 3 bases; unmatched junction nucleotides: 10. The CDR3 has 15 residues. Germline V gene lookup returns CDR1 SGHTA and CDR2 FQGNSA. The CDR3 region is CASNYGGGRTDTQYF. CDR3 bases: TGTGCCAGCAACTATGGCGGGGGAAGAACAGATACGCAGTATTTT.